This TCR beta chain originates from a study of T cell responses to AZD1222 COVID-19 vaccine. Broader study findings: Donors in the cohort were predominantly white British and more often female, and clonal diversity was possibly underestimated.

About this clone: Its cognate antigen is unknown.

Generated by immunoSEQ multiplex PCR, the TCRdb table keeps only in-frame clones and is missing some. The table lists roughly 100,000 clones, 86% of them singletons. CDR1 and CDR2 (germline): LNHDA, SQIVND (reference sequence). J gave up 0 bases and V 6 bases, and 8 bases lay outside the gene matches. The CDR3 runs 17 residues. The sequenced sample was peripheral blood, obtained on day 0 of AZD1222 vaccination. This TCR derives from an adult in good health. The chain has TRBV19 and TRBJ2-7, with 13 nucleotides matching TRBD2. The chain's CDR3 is CASRTWTSGGSSYEQYF. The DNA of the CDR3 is TGTGCCAGTAGGACATGGACTAGCGGGGGCAGCTCCTACGAGCAGTACTTC.